This T cell receptor beta chain was recovered during a study of PD-1 blockade in classical Hodgkin lymphoma. About the research overall: Patients were dosed intravenously with nivolumab at 3 mg/kg every 2 weeks.

Only in-frame clones appear in the TCRdb table, and some are missing; sequencing was by immunoSEQ multiplex PCR. The sample contains about 20,000 clones, roughly four fifths of which appear only once. Study-wide results and caveats: Newly diagnosed patients were reported to exhibit reduced baseline TCR diversity relative to healthy donors. Unlike CD8+ TCR diversity, which did not rise significantly by C4D1, CD4+ TCR diversity did. Complete responders' baseline diversity resembled that of newly diagnosed patients.

Concerning this clone itself: Its antigen is as yet unknown.

Every patient had relapsed following autologous stem cell transplantation, and cohorts differed in brentuximab vedotin exposure. The CDR3 extends over 15 amino acids. The rearrangement joins TRBV21-1 to TRBJ2-5; the D segment call TRBD1 is taken from the table without a DNA check. TRBV21-1 counts as a pseudogene. Specimen: peripheral blood mononuclear cells (PBMCs), collected before the second cycle of nivolumab. The TCR was taken from a human donor with classical Hodgkin lymphoma. CDR3 protein: CASSKYRLKGETQYF. As DNA, the CDR3 is TGTGCCAGCAGCAAATACAGGTTGAAAGGGGAGACCCAGTACTTC.